This paragraph covers one T cell receptor beta chain sequence. As yet, its antigen is unknown. The V segment lost 6 bases and the J segment 8 bases; nucleotides outside the gene matches: 8. From germline, CDR1 is SGDLS and CDR2 YYNGEE. CDR3 length: 15 residues. The data originate from a study of cytomegalovirus exposure and HLA in healthy donors. Study results and caveats: Likely technical artifact: a cluster of highly shared sequence variants. CMV serostatus stood as the only immune exposure information on hand. Researchers reported in a later analysis that a missense DCLRE1C variant was tied to TCR beta V- and J-gene trimming. As confirmed in vitro, a few CMV-associated chains were specific for CMV antigens.

It was with 60 Vbeta and 13 Jbeta primers that the PCR ran. TCRdb's copy holds only in-frame clones and misses some; the assay was immunoSEQ multiplex PCR. The data contain around 140,000 clones, 70% to 80% of them singletons. Sequenced sample: PBMCs. This receptor was identified in a woman in her sixties in good health and CMV-seropositive. The V and J genes are TRBV9 and TRBJ2-1; TRBD2 aligns across 13 bases. The CDR3 protein is CASNRLAGGVDEQFF. DNA for the CDR3: TGTGCCAGCAACCGACTAGCGGGAGGAGTCGATGAGCAGTTCTTC.